What follows is one T cell receptor (beta chain) and its context. Its antigen is unknown. This sample was included in a study of blood T cells in healthy people across ages. Study summary: In model experiments, template switching was able to capture about one barcoded beta molecule for every two T cells that were present.

General study findings and limits: Higher diversity and more naive CD4+ cells were features of long-lived donors, compared to aged donors.

Next came a second PCR, run for roughly 6 to 11 cycles, which used a sample-barcoded 5' primer along with a J-beta primer mix. One entry per CDR3 protein results from TCRdb running MiXCR on the 5' RACE reads. Seen here are fewer than 1.5 million distinct CDR3 sequences, around 39% observed once, and the top ten hold 7% to 9%. Trimming pared 5 bases from V and 5 bases from J, leaving 4 bases between. Germline CDR1 and CDR2: SGHVS and FQNEAQ. The CDR3 covers 12 residues. The sequencing sample was made of blood. The V gene is TRBV7-8, the J gene TRBJ1-6, with D hard to call. The source of this sequence is a woman under 30 in good health. In DNA form, the CDR3 reads TGTGCCAGCAGCGCCAATAATTCACCCCTCCACTTT. Amino acids: CASSANNSPLHF. The whole variable domain, remainder taken from reference TRBV7-8 and TRBJ1-6, is GAGVSQSPRYKVAKRGQDVALRCDPISGHVSLFWYQQALGQGPEFLTYFQNEAQLDKSGLPSDRFFAERPEGSVSTLKIQRTQQEDSAVYLCASSANNSPLHFGNGTRLTVT.